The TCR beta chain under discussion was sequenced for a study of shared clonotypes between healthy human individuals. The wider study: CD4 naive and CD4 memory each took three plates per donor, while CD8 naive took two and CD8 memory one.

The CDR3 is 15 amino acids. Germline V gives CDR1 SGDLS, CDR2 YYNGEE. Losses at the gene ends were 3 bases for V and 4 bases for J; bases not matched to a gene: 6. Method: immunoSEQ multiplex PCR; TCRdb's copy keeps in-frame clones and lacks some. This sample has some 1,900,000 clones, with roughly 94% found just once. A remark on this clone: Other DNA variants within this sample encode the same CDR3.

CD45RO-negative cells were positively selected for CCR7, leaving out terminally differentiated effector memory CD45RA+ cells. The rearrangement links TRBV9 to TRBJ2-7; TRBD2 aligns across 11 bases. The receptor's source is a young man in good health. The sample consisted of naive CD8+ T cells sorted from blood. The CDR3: CASSAGLADSYEQYF. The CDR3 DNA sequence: TGTGCCAGCAGCGCGGGACTAGCGGACTCTTACGAGCAGTACTTC.